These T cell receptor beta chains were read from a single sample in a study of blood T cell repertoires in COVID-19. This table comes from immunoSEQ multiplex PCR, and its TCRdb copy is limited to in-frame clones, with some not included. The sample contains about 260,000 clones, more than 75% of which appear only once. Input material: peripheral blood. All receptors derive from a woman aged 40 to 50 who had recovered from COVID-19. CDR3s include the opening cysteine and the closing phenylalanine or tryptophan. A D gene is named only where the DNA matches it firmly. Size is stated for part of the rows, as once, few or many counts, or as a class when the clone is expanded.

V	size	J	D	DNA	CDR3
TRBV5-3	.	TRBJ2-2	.	TGTGCCAGAAGCTTGGGAGGCCCCGGGGAGCTGTTTTTT	CARSLGGPGELFF
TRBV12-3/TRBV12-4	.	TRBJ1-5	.	TGTGCCAGCAGGACAGGAGATCAGCCCCAGCATTTT	CASRTGDQPQHF
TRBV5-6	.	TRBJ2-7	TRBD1	TGTGCCAGCAGCTTTTGGACAGGGGGGAGGGAGCAGTACTTC	CASSFWTGGREQYF
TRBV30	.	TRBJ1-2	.	TGTGCCTGGAGTGCCCGAGGGGGCTACACCTTC	CAWSARGGYTF
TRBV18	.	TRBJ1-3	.	TGTGCCAGCTCACCAGAGGGATCCGGAAACACCATATATTTT	CASSPEGSGNTIYF
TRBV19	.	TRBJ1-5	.	TGTGCCAGTAGTATAGACCCCAGGGTGCGGCATCAGCCCCAGCATTTT	CASSIDPRVRHQPQHF
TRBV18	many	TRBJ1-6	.	TGTGCCAGCTCACCAACAGGGAAGGGGTATAATTCACCCCTCCACTTT	CASSPTGKGYNSPLHF
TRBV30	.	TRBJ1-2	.	TGTGCCTGCCGGGGTTTGAGTTTTGGCTACACCTTC	CACRGLSFGYTF
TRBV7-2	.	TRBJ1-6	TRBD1	TGTGCCAGCAGCTTAGCGCCAGGGACAGGGGGATCACCCCTCCACTTT	CASSLAPGTGGSPLHF
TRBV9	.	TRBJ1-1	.	TGTGCCAGCAGCGATGGGGCAGGGAGGGATATGGCTTTCTTT	CASSDGAGRDMAFF
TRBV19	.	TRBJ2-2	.	TGTGCCAGTAAGTCGGCCAGGGGCGTCGGGGAGCTGTTTTTT	CASKSARGVGELFF
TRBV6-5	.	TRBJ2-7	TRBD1	TGTGCCAGCAGCTACCCGGGACAGGGGGCTTGGGAGCAGTACTTC	CASSYPGQGAWEQYF
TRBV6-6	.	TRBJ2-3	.	TGTGCCAGCAGTTACTCGGGGCACACAGATACGCAGTATTTT	CASSYSGHTDTQYF
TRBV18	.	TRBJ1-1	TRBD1	TGTGCCAGCTCACCCGGGACAGGGCGAACTGAAGCTTTCTTT	CASSPGTGRTEAFF
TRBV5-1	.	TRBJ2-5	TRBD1	TGCGCCAGCAGCTGGGGGACAGCCCAGGGCGAGACCCAGTACTTC	CASSWGTAQGETQYF
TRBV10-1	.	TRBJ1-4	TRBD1	TGCGCCAGCAGTGCGGCAAGCAGGGGGGAAAAACTGTTTTTT	CASSAASRGEKLFF
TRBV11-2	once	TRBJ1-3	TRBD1	TGTGCCAGCAGCTTAGGGCCCGGGACAGGGATTGGAAACACCATATATTTT	CASSLGPGTGIGNTIYF